One and the same sample provided the 25 T cell receptor beta chains below, sequenced in a study of T cell repertoires in cytomegalovirus infection. TCRdb processed the reads anew with MiXCR; each CDR3 protein has one entry. The sample carries 310,000 or so distinct CDR3 sequences, 15% to 20% recorded once. Sequenced sample: PBMCs. The origin of the receptors is a human donor in good health (CMV status not recorded). Some clones in this sample may be carry-over from other donors' samples.

This clonotype was recorded many times. The rearrangement links TRBV7-2 to TRBJ1-1; D unclear. The germline V gene encodes CDR1 SGHTA and CDR2 FQGNSA. The V end was cut by 0 bases, the J end by 0 bases, with 5 bases between. The CDR3 covers 14 residues. CDR3 sequence reads: CASSLAWLNTEAFF. The CDR3 DNA follows: TGTGCCAGCAGCTTAGCTTGGTTGAACACTGAAGCTTTCTTT.

The sample holds many counts of this clonotype. The chain couples TRBV20-1 to TRBJ2-3; D is perhaps TRBD1 (6 bases). Germline CDR1 and CDR2: DFQATT and SNEGSKA (reference sequence). Trimming pared 7 bases from V and 2 bases from J, leaving 16 bases between. This CDR3 contains 14 residues. CDR3 sequence reads: CSVNRDTHTDTQYF. CDR3 DNA: TGCAGTGTGAACCGGGACACCCACACAGATACGCAGTATTTT.

This clonotype was picked up a small number of times. The CDR3 loop reads CASSQERGPGTDTQYF. Written as DNA, the CDR3 is TGCGCCAGCAGCCAGGAGCGGGGGCCGGGCACAGATACGCAGTATTTT. The rearrangement links TRBV4-3 to TRBJ2-3, with 8 positions matching TRBD2. The CDR3 sequence is 16 residues long. Germline V lookup: CDR1 LGHNA, CDR2 YSLEER. V trimming: 3 bases; J trimming: 1 base; junction bases outside the gene matches: 6.

This clonotype was seen only a few times. The chain carries TRBV28 and TRBJ2-2; D gene ambiguous. The CDR3 contains 13 residues. Trimming cost V 8 bases and J 3 bases, with 10 bases left between them. Germline CDR1 reads MDHEN; CDR2 reads SYDVKM. The chain's CDR3 is CASLNHYTGELFF. The CDR3 nucleotides read TGTGCCAGCCTAAACCATTACACCGGGGAGCTGTTTTTT. The full variable domain, its missing parts supplied by reference TRBV28 and TRBJ2-2, is DVKVTQSSRYLVKRTGEKVFLECVQDMDHENMFWYRQDPGLGLRLIYFSYDVKMKEKGDIPEGYSVSREKKERFSLILESASTNQTSMYLCASLNHYTGELFFGEGSRLTVL.

This clonotype occurred a few times. This rearrangement joins TRBV4-2 to TRBJ2-2; possible D gene TRBD2, 5 bases. The CDR3 is made up of 13 amino acids. Looked up from germline, CDR1 is LGHNA and CDR2 is YNFKEQ. V was clipped by 5 bases and J by 4 bases, with 8 bases between them. CDR3 DNA sequence: TGTGCCAGCAGCAAGACTACCACCGGGGAGCTGTTTTTT. Translated, it gives CASSKTTTGELFF.

The genes are TRBV6-1 and TRBJ2-1; D may match TRBD1 or TRBD2 (5 bases each). Germline lookup yields CDR1 MNHNS and CDR2 SASEGT. This CDR3 is built from 15 residues. The V end lost 1 base, the J end lost 7 bases, and 14 bases lay between the germline ends. CDR3 DNA: TGTGCCAGCAGTGAAGGGGCAGGGAGAGGGAATGAGCAGTTCTTC. This gives the protein CASSEGAGRGNEQFF.

This sequence joins TRBV20-1 and TRBJ2-4; TRBD1 matches at 7 bases. CDR1 and CDR2 (germline): DFQATT, SNEGSKA (reference sequence). The CDR3 is 14 residues long. CDR3 loop: CSADRALAKNIQYF. Here the CDR3 DNA reads TGCAGCGCCGACAGGGCGCTAGCCAAAAACATTCAGTACTTC.

The chain links TRBV7-9 to TRBJ2-2, with TRBD2 matching 10 bases. Per germline, CDR1 SEHNR and CDR2 FQNEAQ (reference sequence). CDR3 size: 19 residues. J gave up 3 bases and V 5 bases, and 15 bases lay outside the gene matches. The CDR3 DNA is TGTGCCAGCAGCATGCGACAGACTAGCGGGCACGTGGACACCGGGGAGCTGTTTTTT. Translation: CASSMRQTSGHVDTGELFF.

This rearrangement joins TRBV9 to TRBJ2-3; 9 nucleotides match TRBD2. V lost 0 bases and J lost 6; bases outside the gene matches: 5. The CDR3 has 15 residues. Germline CDR1 SGDLS, CDR2 YYNGEE. The CDR3: CASSVVAGGLDTQYF. DNA for the CDR3: TGTGCCAGCAGCGTAGTCGCGGGGGGGCTGGATACGCAGTATTTT. Looking up the rest from reference TRBV9 and TRBJ2-3 gives the full variable domain: DSGVTQTPKHLITATGQRVTLRCSPRSGDLSVYWYQQSLDQGLQFLIQYYNGEERAKGNILERFSAQQFPDLHSELNLSSLELGDSALYFCASSVVAGGLDTQYFGPGTRLTVL.

Ten or more counts support this clonotype. In DNA, the CDR3 is TGTGCCAGCAGCTTAGGACTAGCCGAAGAGACCCAGTACTTC. Translated: CASSLGLAEETQYF. This chain connects TRBV11-1 to TRBJ2-5; 7 nucleotides line up with TRBD2. Per the germline V gene, CDR1 is SGHAT and CDR2 is FQDESV (reference sequence). This CDR3 has 14 amino acids. Trimming took 1 base from V and 3 from J; bases not matched to a gene: 2.

The rearrangement uses TRBV28 and TRBJ1-2; no clear D. V was cut by 3 bases and J by 7 bases, with 27 bases left in between. This CDR3 is built from 18 residues. Germline V CDR1 and CDR2: MDHEN, SYDVKM. The CDR3 reads CASSLPTTTGRLLGGYTF. The CDR3 DNA reads as TGTGCCAGCAGTTTGCCCACGACCACCGGCAGACTACTCGGTGGCTACACCTTC.

The chain couples TRBV10-3 to TRBJ2-7; TRBD2 matches at 11 bases. Per germline, CDR1 ENHRY and CDR2 SYGVKD. This CDR3 comprises 16 residues. After removal of 2 bases from V and 9 bases from J, the junction contained 12 bases not matched to a gene. CDR3 DNA sequence: TGTGCCATCAGTGAGGGTACTAGCGGGGGCCCTCAGGGGCAGTACTTC. It is translated as CAISEGTSGGPQGQYF.

This clonotype was found a few times. The chain recombines TRBV18 with TRBJ1-1; D is possibly TRBD1 (6 bases). This CDR3 is built from 13 residues. Between the trimmed V and J ends, which lost 3 bases and 13 bases, there was a span of 18 bases. Germline V lookup: CDR1 KGHSH, CDR2 LQKENI. The chain's CDR3 is CASSPTEGEFGFF. The CDR3, as DNA: TGTGCCAGCTCACCGACCGAGGGGGAATTCGGTTTCTTT.

The gene calls are TRBV7-9 and TRBJ2-1, with 11 bases lining up with TRBD2. In germline, CDR1 is SEHNR, CDR2 FQNEAQ (reference sequence). The V segment lost 1 base and the J segment 0 bases; nucleotides outside the gene matches: 11. The CDR3 spans 20 residues. The DNA for the CDR3 is TGTGCCAGCAGCTTAGTCGCTAGCGGGGGGCCTAGGAGCTCCTACAATGAGCAGTTCTTC. As protein: CASSLVASGGPRSSYNEQFF.

This clonotype showed up many times. This chain uses TRBV7-2 with TRBJ2-5; perhaps TRBD2 as D (5 bases). The length of the CDR3 is 13 residues. Germline V gene sequence: CDR1 SGHTA, CDR2 FQGNSA. Trimming stripped 1 base from V and 5 bases from J, with 8 bases between. The CDR3, as DNA: TGTGCCAGCAGCTTAGTGACGGGGGAGACCCAGTACTTC. This codes for CASSLVTGETQYF. The variable domain in full, with the rest retrieved from reference TRBV7-2 and TRBJ2-5, is GAGVSQSPSNKVTEKGKDVELRCDPISGHTALYWYRQSLGQGLEFLIYFQGNSAPDKSGLPSDRFSAERTGGSVSTLTIQRTQQEDSAVYLCASSLVTGETQYFGPGTRLLVL.

The chain recombines TRBV27 with TRBJ1-5; D is undetermined. The CDR3 totals 15 residues. CDR1 is MNHEY, CDR2 SMNVEV, per germline (reference sequence). V was clipped by 8 bases and J by 5 bases, with 19 bases between them. This CDR3 is CASSRRLGVDQPQHF. Here the CDR3 DNA reads TGTGCCAGCTCCCGGCGGCTTGGGGTTGATCAGCCCCAGCATTTT.

This clonotype has only a few counts. The chain employs TRBV5-1 and TRBJ2-6, with 8 bases that match TRBD1. CDR3 size: 15 residues. Germline V gives CDR1 SGHRS, CDR2 YFSETQ. With 5 bases clipped from V and 5 bases from J, the junction kept 6 bases outside the gene matches. CDR3 nucleotide sequence: TGCGCCAGCAGTCCAGGGACAGGCTGGGCCAACGTCCTGACTTTC. Translated: CASSPGTGWANVLTF.

This clonotype was recorded a few times. This may be a read error, as it is one base from a much larger clone. The chain recombines TRBV28 with TRBJ2-7; 10 bases are shared with TRBD1. CDR3 length equals 13 residues. Germline V gene data show CDR1 as MDHEN and CDR2 as SYDVKM. Losses at the gene ends were 7 bases for V and 5 bases for J; bases not matched to a gene: 5. As DNA, the CDR3 is TGTGCCAGCACCGACAGGGGGCCCCACGAGCAGTACTTC. Protein sequence: CASTDRGPHEQYF. Full variable domain (remainder filled in from reference TRBV28 and TRBJ2-7): DVKVTQSSRYLVKRTGEKVFLECVQDMDHENMFWYRQDPGLGLRLIYFSYDVKMKEKGDIPEGYSVSREKKERFSLILESASTNQTSMYLCASTDRGPHEQYFGPGTRLTVT.

This clonotype was picked up many times. This chain uses TRBV7-2 with TRBJ1-2, with D uncertain. Deletions cut 0 bases from V and 2 bases from J, with 7 bases between. CDR1 and CDR2 (germline): SGHTA, FQGNSA. The CDR3 length is 14 residues. The CDR3 region is CASSLAIGNYGYTF. DNA for the CDR3: TGTGCCAGCAGCTTAGCGATAGGGAACTATGGCTACACCTTC.

Many counts were recorded for this clonotype. This chain uses TRBV6-1 with TRBJ2-3, with TRBD1 matching 7 bases. There are 15 residues in the CDR3. The germline CDR1 and CDR2 sequences are MNHNS and SASEGT. V lost 3 bases, J lost 4 bases, and 7 bases stayed unmatched. The CDR3 loop is CASSDRTGSADTQYF. The CDR3 DNA sequence: TGTGCCAGCAGTGACCGGACAGGCAGTGCAGATACGCAGTATTTT.

This clonotype was observed a handful of times. The chain is built from TRBV10-3 and TRBJ1-1, with no clear D. The germline gives CDR1 ENHRY, CDR2 SYGVKD. This CDR3 spans 11 amino acids. V lost 4 bases to trimming and J lost 7 bases, with 7 bases between them. CDR3 DNA: TGTGCCATCAGTGGGGGAATTGAAGCTTTCTTT. Amino acids: CAISGGIEAFF.

This chain connects TRBV20-1 to TRBJ2-3; TRBD2 aligns across 9 bases. CDR3 size: 15 residues. Germline V gene sequence: CDR1 DFQATT, CDR2 SNEGSKA (reference sequence). V trimming: 2 bases; J trimming: 0 bases; junction bases outside the gene matches: 3. The CDR3, as DNA: TGCAGTGCTAGACTAGCGGGGCTAAGCACAGATACGCAGTATTTT. Protein product: CSARLAGLSTDTQYF.

This clonotype was observed a few times. The CDR3 nucleotides read TGTGCCAGCAGCGCCGGACTAGCGGGGGCCGGTGAGCAGTTCTTC. Protein product: CASSAGLAGAGEQFF. This sequence joins TRBV2 and TRBJ2-1; 13 nucleotides line up with TRBD2. This CDR3 has 15 residues. After removal of 6 bases from V and 9 bases from J, the junction contained 8 bases not matched to a gene. Germline V lookup: CDR1 SNHLY, CDR2 FYNNEI. The full variable domain, completed using reference TRBV2 and TRBJ2-1, is EPEVTQTPSHQVTQMGQEVILRCVPISNHLYFYWYRQILGQKVEFLVSFYNNEISEKSEIFDDQFSVERPDGSNFTLKIRSTKLEDSAMYFCASSAGLAGAGEQFFGPGTRLTVL.

The chain recombines TRBV7-2 with TRBJ2-7, with TRBD1 as a possible D gene (5 bases). V shed 2 bases and J shed 3 bases, with 14 bases lying between them. CDR1 and CDR2 from the germline V gene are SGHTA and FQGNSA. This CDR3 has 15 residues. The CDR3 here is CASSLSGIDFYEQYF. DNA for the CDR3: TGTGCCAGCAGCTTATCAGGGATCGATTTCTACGAGCAGTACTTC.

The V and J genes are TRBV7-9 and TRBJ2-5; the D gene is possibly TRBD2 (5 bases). This CDR3 comprises 15 residues. Germline V gene data show CDR1 as SEHNR and CDR2 as FQNEAQ (reference sequence). V lost 5 bases, J lost 0 bases, and 13 bases lay in between. The chain's CDR3 is CASSRTGENQETQYF. The CDR3 DNA is TGTGCCAGCAGCCGCACCGGGGAAAACCAAGAGACCCAGTACTTC.